This T cell receptor beta chain was sequenced in a study of T cells in Graves' hyperthyroidism and ophthalmopathy. In its sample, this clonotype was seen many times. The target antigen is unknown. Patients were excluded for uncontrolled infection, other autoimmune disease, pregnancy or lactation. The authors obtained PBMCs from over 8.5 ml of fresh peripheral blood. General study findings and limits: From stable hyperthyroidism, ophthalmopathy was separated by a 13 V-J model.

RNA transcripts served as the template for amplifying TCR beta CDR3 regions. A set of HTBI primers served as the primers for a first-round RT-PCR of the TCR CDR3. TCRdb itself ran the multiplex PCR reads through MiXCR, one entry per CDR3 protein. The sample holds about 360,000 distinct CDR3 sequences, roughly 13% seen once. The clonotype originates from a young woman with Graves' hyperthyroidism. Sequenced material: blood.

The CDR3 here is CASSFGVRSSYEQYF. CDR3 coding DNA: TGTGCCAGCAGTTTTGGGGTGAGGAGCTCCTACGAGCAGTACTTC. The chain couples TRBV28 to TRBJ2-7; D is unresolved. This CDR3 has 15 residues. Trimming pared 3 bases from V and 0 bases from J, leaving 12 bases between. Germline CDR1 is MDHEN and CDR2 is SYDVKM.